The TCR beta chain under discussion was sequenced for a study of T cell repertoires in cytomegalovirus infection. CDR1 and CDR2 (germline): SGHTA, FQGNSA. The CDR3 extends over 14 amino acids. V was cut by 3 bases and J by 1 base, with 7 bases left in between. TCRdb passed the reads through MiXCR, listing each CDR3 protein once. Of some 400,000 distinct CDR3 sequences detected, 31% appear once; the ten largest clones hold approximately 14%. Many counts were recorded for this clonotype. What it binds is not known. General study points: HLA-C-restricted, CMV-specific TCR beta clonotypes were dominant ex vivo. People with CMV and the relevant HLA were identified by cumulative public TCR beta family frequency.

The clonotype was recovered from a human donor in good health (CMV status not recorded). Some clones in this sample may be carry-over from other donors' samples. Sequenced input: PBMCs. The chain is built from TRBV7-2 and TRBJ1-5; D unclear. The CDR3 DNA is TGTGCCAGCAGCTTCGACGGAAGCAATCAGCCCCAGCATTTT. It encodes CASSFDGSNQPQHF.